This T cell receptor beta chain appears in the sequencing data of a study of shared clonotypes between healthy human individuals. Turning to the study itself: Per-donor plates numbered three CD4 naive, three CD4 memory, two CD8 naive and one CD8 memory. Findings and limits, study-wide: Naive CD4 clonotypes overlapped across a handful of donors at around 4.7%. A reduction in generation probabilities was seen for non-shared clonotypes relative to those shared by all four donors.

Trimming removed 2 bases at V and 3 bases at J, with 12 bases between. The V gene's germline CDR1 is SGDLS and CDR2 YYNGEE. The CDR3 contains 14 residues. A note on this clone: Its matching antigen is unknown.

Libraries were prepared by immunoSEQ multiplex PCR; TCRdb keeps only in-frame clonotypes and omits some of them. The sample lists about 1.5 million clones, 95% to 99% occurring once. Sample: naive CD4+ T cells sorted from blood. Subset noted: CD45RA+ positively selected. This clonotype was obtained from a man under 40 in good health. The chain links TRBV9 to TRBJ2-7, with a possible D match to TRBD2 (5 bases). In nucleotides, the CDR3 is TGTGCCAGCAGCGTGGACGGAGGAGGCTACGAGCAGTACTTC. Translating it yields CASSVDGGGYEQYF.